The 6 T cell receptor beta chains reported below all come from one sample, sequenced in a study of T cell repertoires in cytomegalovirus infection. No cognate antigen is known for these TCRs. TCRdb passed the reads through MiXCR, listing each CDR3 protein once. The sample carries roughly 350,000 distinct CDR3 sequences, about 32% recorded once. Here the sequenced sample was cultured PBMCs, taken from culture after CMV antigen stimulation. These receptors all come from a human donor in good health (CMV status not recorded). Some clones in this sample may be carry-over from other donors' samples.

This clonotype was picked up one time. The gene calls are TRBV2 and TRBJ2-7; 8 nucleotides line up with TRBD2. In germline, CDR1 is SNHLY, CDR2 FYNNEI. Trimming took 4 bases from V and 0 from J; bases not matched to a gene: 5. This CDR3 comprises 15 residues. The CDR3 DNA reads as TGTGCCAGCAGTGGCCGGGCGGGAGGCTCCTACGAGCAGTACGTC. Translation gives CASSGRAGGSYEQYV.

The rearrangement joins TRBV7-2 to TRBJ2-5, with D tentatively TRBD1 or TRBD2 (5 bases each). V lost 0 bases and J lost 5, with 16 bases in between. Germline V gives CDR1 SGHTA, CDR2 FQGNSA. This CDR3 has 16 amino acids. CDR3 coding DNA: TGTGCCAGCAGCTTAGCGGATTGGGATGAGGGGGAGACCCAGTACTTC. Translation: CASSLADWDEGETQYF.

The chain carries TRBV18 and TRBJ2-3, with 7 bases lining up with TRBD1. The CDR3 has 15 amino acids. The ends lost 3 bases at V and 3 bases at J; junction bases unmatched: 6. Germline V lookup: CDR1 KGHSH, CDR2 LQKENI. The chain's CDR3 is CASSPLGQSTDTQYF. In DNA, the CDR3 is TGTGCCAGCTCACCCCTGGGACAGAGTACAGATACGCAGTATTTT. The full variable domain, completed using reference TRBV18 and TRBJ2-3, is NAGVMQNPRHLVRRRGQEARLRCSPMKGHSHVYWYRQLPEEGLKFMVYLQKENIIDESGMPKERFSAEFPKEGPSILRIQQVVRGDSAAYFCASSPLGQSTDTQYFGPGTRLTVL.

This clonotype was picked up one time. The chain uses TRBV11-2 and TRBJ2-7; 7 nucleotides match TRBD2. Germline assignment: CDR1 SGHAT and CDR2 FQNNGV. The length of the CDR3 is 14 residues. V was pared by 5 bases and J by 5 bases, with 9 bases of the junction left unmatched. DNA of the CDR3: TGTGCCAGCAGCCCGACCGGGACTATAAACGAGCAGTACTTC. Protein sequence: CASSPTGTINEQYF.

Notes on this clonotype: A much larger clone lies one base from this, so it may be a read error. V is TRBV7-3 and J is TRBJ1-1, with D hard to call. Trimming took 3 bases from V and 1 from J, leaving 9 bases between them. Looked up from germline, CDR1 is SGHTA and CDR2 is FQGTGA. The CDR3 runs to 14 residues. CDR3 in amino acids: CASSFGPTNTEAFF. The CDR3 nucleotides read TGTGCCAGCAGCTTTGGACCGACGAACACTGAAGCTTTCTTT.

This clonotype was found a few times. The rearrangement uses TRBV12-5 and TRBJ2-1; D gene uncertain. V was trimmed by 0 bases and J by 8 bases, leaving 23 bases between them. Germline V gene sequence: CDR1 LGHNT, CDR2 FRNRAP. The length of the CDR3 is 18 residues. In nucleotides, the CDR3 is TGTGCTAGTGGTTTGGTATTGGGGAAGCGACAAAAGGACCATGAGCAGTTCTTC. Translating it yields CASGLVLGKRQKDHEQFF.